This T cell receptor (beta chain) was sequenced during a study of regulatory and conventional T cells in RAG deficiency. Findings of the study overall: RAG-deficient patients showed markedly lower Shannon entropy and higher Simpson indices than control T-cell subsets. In Omenn syndrome, Treg and Tconv repertoires overlapped >85%. Other subsets showed 9.5 to 10-fold reductions, but Treg unique TCR beta sequences fell roughly 110-fold in these patients.

Conventional CD4+ T cells were sorted from blood as CD25-low CD127-high cells. Remarks on this clone: Its antigen remains unidentified.

The repertoire was sequenced with immunoSEQ multiplex PCR; TCRdb's copy has only in-frame clones and lacks some. This sample carries 20,000 or so clones, 90% to 95% of them seen once, and the ten largest clones take roughly 0.77%. These same data were also listed under a study on regulatory T cells. Per that study: Amplification used 52 TRBV primers and 13 TRBJ primers.

This TCR came from a human donor in good health. Sequencing input: CD4+ T cells sorted from blood.

CDR3 region: CASSSYQAQTQYF. CDR3 sequence (DNA): TGTGCCAGCAGCTCTTACCAGGCCCAGACCCAGTACTTC. This chain uses TRBV11-2 with TRBJ2-5; D is undetermined. CDR1 SGHAT and CDR2 FQNNGV come from the germline V gene. The CDR3 length is 13 residues. The V gene lost 4 bases and the J gene lost 6 bases, with 12 bases spanning the gap.